A single sample is the source of the 2 T cell receptor beta chains below, sequenced in a study of shared clonotypes between healthy human individuals. TCRdb keeps only in-frame clones here, not all; method: immunoSEQ multiplex PCR. The table records about 92,000 clones, almost 70% of them present only once. The sample consisted of memory CD8+ T cells sorted from blood. Subset described: CD45RO+ cells pooled with CCR7-negative TemRA cells. Source of these receptors: a young man in good health.

V gene TRBV5-5 combines with J gene TRBJ2-7; tentatively, D is TRBD1 (6 bases). V dropped 4 bases and J dropped 2 bases, with 13 bases sitting between them. This CDR3 region has 14 residues. Germline CDR1 and CDR2: SGHKS and YYEKEE (reference sequence). Here the CDR3 DNA reads TGTGCCAGCAGCGACCCGGGACAAGCCTACGAGCAGTACTTC. Translated, it gives CASSDPGQAYEQYF.

This clone was counted many times. The V gene is TRBV9, the J gene TRBJ1-1, with D possibly TRBD1 on 6 matching bases. Trimming pared 4 bases from V and 3 bases from J, leaving 25 bases between. This CDR3 contains 18 residues. Germline V gene lookup returns CDR1 SGDLS and CDR2 YYNGEE. The CDR3 nucleotides are TGTGCCAGCAGCCCCAGAGGAGGGGGGGTAGGCGCCCACACTGAAGCTTTCTTT. This codes for CASSPRGGGVGAHTEAFF.